One and the same sample provided the 19 T cell receptor beta chains below, sequenced in a study of Ad26.COV2.S vaccination and SARS-CoV-2 variants. Only in-frame clones appear in the TCRdb table, and some are missing; sequencing was by immunoSEQ multiplex PCR. Counted here are about 440,000 clones, about nine tenths occurring once; the ten biggest clones make up approximately 4.5%. As to treatment: roughly 19 received Ad26.COV2.S at low or high dose, single or two shots; about 5 received placebo; per-sample allocation not given. Repertoires come from day 63 after the first vaccine or placebo injection. Sample: peripheral blood, taken in a trial of Ad26.COV2.S vaccine versus placebo. These receptors were collected from a person between 18 and 60 years old who received the Ad26.COV2.S COVID-19 vaccine or a placebo.

The chain carries TRBV3-1 (or the pseudogene TRBV3-2) and TRBJ2-3; 8 bases fit TRBD2. V gave up 0 bases and J gave up 2 bases; unmatched junction bases: 13. Germline V gives CDR1 LGHDT, CDR2 YNNKEL (reference sequence). The CDR3 has 19 amino acids. Here the CDR3 reads CASSQDKRGTPDFTDTQYF. DNA of the CDR3: TGTGCCAGCAGCCAAGACAAGCGGGGGACGCCGGATTTCACAGATACGCAGTATTTT.

The chain joins TRBV28 to TRBJ2-7, with 10 bases identical to TRBD1. V lost 5 bases, J lost 4 bases, and 5 bases stayed unmatched. The CDR3 runs to 14 residues. The germline CDR1 and CDR2 sequences are MDHEN and SYDVKM. In DNA form, the CDR3 reads TGTGCCAGCAGTCAAGACAGGGGGCGTTACGAGCAGTACTTC. Amino acid sequence: CASSQDRGRYEQYF.

J is TRBJ2-4 and V is TRBV27; maybe TRBD1 (6 bases). CDR1 is MNHEY, CDR2 SMNVEV, per germline (reference sequence). V was pared by 8 bases and J by 4 bases, with 15 bases between. The CDR3 is made up of 14 amino acids. The DNA for the CDR3 is TGTGCCAGCGTTGCAAACCAGGGGAAAAACATTCAGTACTTC. This translates into CASVANQGKNIQYF.

The V call is TRBV6-1, the J call TRBJ2-2, with D perhaps matching TRBD1 (6 bases). V was cut by 0 bases and J by 7 bases, with 12 bases left in between. The CDR3 covers 15 residues. Germline assignment: CDR1 MNHNS and CDR2 SASEGT. The CDR3 DNA is TGTGCCAGCAGTGAAGCTCGGAAGGGGGTCGGGGAGCTGTTTTTT. Protein product: CASSEARKGVGELFF.

This chain joins TRBV27 and TRBJ2-7; 10 bases fit TRBD2. V lost 3 bases and J lost 2; bases outside the gene matches: 1. CDR3 size: 14 residues. Germline CDR1 is MNHEY and CDR2 is SMNVEV (reference sequence). CDR3 sequence: CASSFSGRTYEQYF. CDR3 coding DNA: TGTGCCAGCAGTTTTAGCGGGAGGACCTACGAGCAGTACTTC.

CDR3 in DNA: TGTGCCAGCAGCGGGAGGGGGGTGGACTACAATGAGCAGTTCTTC. Its protein is CASSGRGVDYNEQFF. The chain links TRBV2 to TRBJ2-1, with TRBD2 matching 8 bases. With 6 bases clipped from V and 3 bases from J, the junction kept 7 bases outside the gene matches. Germline assignment: CDR1 SNHLY and CDR2 FYNNEI. The CDR3 is 15 residues long.

The CDR3 DNA reads TGTGCCAGCAGCCCGGGAGCTAGCGGCACAGATACGCAGTATTTT. Translating it yields CASSPGASGTDTQYF. The V and J genes are TRBV27 and TRBJ2-3; a possible D gene is TRBD2 (6 bases). The germline CDR1 and CDR2 sequences are MNHEY and SMNVEV (reference sequence). V was clipped by 6 bases and J by 1 base, with 14 bases between them. The CDR3 sequence is 15 residues long.

The chain uses TRBV27 and TRBJ2-2, with unresolved D. The V end lost 3 bases, the J end lost 5 bases, and 10 bases lay between the germline ends. CDR3 length: 14 residues. Germline CDR1 and CDR2: MNHEY and SMNVEV (reference sequence). Here the CDR3 DNA reads TGTGCCAGCAGTTTTGTTCAGGAAACCGGGGAGCTGTTTTTT. Encoded protein: CASSFVQETGELFF.

The chain uses TRBV6-2 or TRBV6-3 and TRBJ1-5, with D unclear. Germline CDR1 MNHEY, CDR2 SVGEGT. This CDR3 region has 13 residues. Trimming shortened V by 6 bases and J by 5 bases, and 11 bases separated the two germline ends. This chain's CDR3 is CASSRGIDQPQHF. The DNA for the CDR3 is TGTGCCAGCAGCCGAGGGATCGATCAGCCCCAGCATTTT.

The V and J genes are TRBV10-2 and TRBJ1-5; TRBD1 might be the D (5 bases). Trimming took off 3 bases at V and 5 bases at J, with 14 bases between the two ends. Looked up from germline, CDR1 is WSHSY and CDR2 is SAAADI. This CDR3 contains 15 residues. The CDR3 loop is CASSDSGTGHQPQHF. The DNA of the CDR3 is TGCGCCAGCAGTGATTCGGGGACGGGGCATCAGCCCCAGCATTTT.

The rearrangement uses TRBV6-5 and TRBJ2-7; 7 nucleotides line up with TRBD1. Trimming took 7 bases from V and 1 from J; bases not matched to a gene: 10. CDR3 length: 15 residues. Looked up from germline, CDR1 is MNHEY and CDR2 is SVGAGI. DNA of the CDR3: TGTGCCAGCACTATGGTACAGGGGATGTCCTACGAGCAGTACTTC. Translating gives CASTMVQGMSYEQYF.

The genes are TRBV19 and TRBJ2-5, with 13 bases lining up with TRBD2. The CDR3 is 16 residues long. Germline V gene data show CDR1 as LNHDA and CDR2 as SQIVND (reference sequence). Trimming removed 3 bases from V and 6 bases from J; junction bases left unmatched: 7. CDR3 coding DNA: TGTGCCAGTAGTATTACCGGGACTAGCGGGAAGAAGACCCAGTACTTC. This translates into CASSITGTSGKKTQYF.

The rearrangement links TRBV5-1 to TRBJ2-7; perhaps TRBD1 as D (5 bases). Germline CDR1 reads SGHRS; CDR2 reads YFSETQ. The V gene lost 4 bases and the J gene lost 2 bases, with 10 bases spanning the gap. The CDR3 has 13 residues. The CDR3 DNA follows: TGCGCCAGCAGCCTAGACAGAACCTACGAGCAGTACTTC. It yields the protein CASSLDRTYEQYF.

The V call is TRBV9, the J call TRBJ2-1; no reliable D call. Trimming took off 1 base at V and 6 bases at J, with 11 bases between the two ends. The CDR3 runs 14 residues. CDR1 SGDLS and CDR2 YYNGEE come from the germline V gene. CDR3 residues: CASSVSSRSNEQFF. The DNA of the CDR3 is TGTGCCAGCAGCGTATCGAGTAGGAGCAATGAGCAGTTCTTC.

This chain connects TRBV6-4 to TRBJ1-2; D ambiguous. Between the trimmed V and J ends, which lost 4 bases and 2 bases, there was a span of 14 bases. The CDR3 runs 15 residues. CDR1 is MRHNA and CDR2 is SNTAGT in the germline V gene. The CDR3 nucleotides read TGTGCCAGCAGTGTGTACCCGCAGCTCAACTATGGCTACACCTTC. Translating gives CASSVYPQLNYGYTF.

The chain uses TRBV20-1 and TRBJ1-1; D unresolved. Germline CDR1 is DFQATT and CDR2 is SNEGSKA (reference sequence). Trimming shortened V by 2 bases and J by 2 bases, and 3 bases separated the two germline ends. This CDR3 is built from 11 residues. The CDR3 bases are TGCAGTGCTAGAAGTAACACTGAAGCTTTCTTT. The encoded protein is CSARSNTEAFF.

This chain uses TRBV7-9 with TRBJ2-1; 14 bases are shared with TRBD2. The trim removed 3 bases at V and 7 bases at J, leaving 11 bases unmatched. From germline, CDR1 is SEHNR and CDR2 FQNEAQ (reference sequence). The CDR3 has 18 amino acids. The CDR3 is CASSLTSGRARPQNEQFF. The CDR3 DNA reads TGTGCCAGCAGCTTGACTAGCGGGAGGGCACGTCCCCAAAATGAGCAGTTCTTC.

The rearrangement links TRBV5-1 to TRBJ1-1; a possible D gene is TRBD1 (6 bases). The CDR3 spans 15 residues. The ends were cut back, 0 bases at V and 1 base at J, with 10 bases in the middle. Germline CDR1 SGHRS, CDR2 YFSETQ. The CDR3 DNA follows: TGCGCCAGCAGCTTGGTCCACAGGGAGAACACTGAAGCTTTCTTT. Protein product: CASSLVHRENTEAFF.

This clone was seen a handful of times. CDR3 residues: CASSSETGPEAFF. The CDR3, as DNA: TGTGCCAGCAGTTCCGAGACAGGGCCAGAAGCTTTCTTT. The chain joins TRBV6-6 to TRBJ1-1; 7 bases align to TRBD1. Germline CDR1 is MNHNY and CDR2 is SVGAGI (reference sequence). The CDR3 is 13 amino acids. The V segment lost 4 bases and the J segment 8 bases; nucleotides outside the gene matches: 7.